A selection of T cell receptor beta chains follows, all from one sample in a study of early T cells in non-severe SARS-CoV-2 infection. TCRdb redid the calling of the 5' RACE reads with MiXCR, one entry per CDR3 protein. The table includes about 62,000 distinct CDR3 sequences, almost 9.5% detected once. Sequenced input: whole blood. Every receptor here comes from an adult who was a healthcare worker with PCR-confirmed SARS-CoV-2 infection or an uninfected control (not recorded which). The conserved cysteine and the conserved F or W are not part of the CDR3 here. D genes are given only for firm matches. A row's size may be missing; if present it is once, few, many or a size class.

few	TRBJ2-1	TRBV2	TRBD1	ASTRDRYNEQF
few	TRBJ2-5	TRBV6-2/TRBV6-3	-	ASFRSFQETQY
many	TRBJ2-5	TRBV19	-	ASSPWDNQETQY
many	TRBJ1-4	TRBV7-6	TRBD1	ASSQDRAATNEKLF
few	TRBJ1-2	TRBV2	-	ASSEGRDFQEYSGGYT
-	TRBJ2-3	TRBV20-1	TRBD2	SASRLAGSTDTQY
-	TRBJ2-2	TRBV19	-	ASSTPPGELF
-	TRBJ1-2	TRBV18	-	ASSPDQGYYGYT
few	TRBJ2-3	TRBV19	-	ASSIEGRGTDTQY
-	TRBJ2-2	TRBV2	-	ASKGGGSNTGELF
many	TRBJ1-2	TRBV6-1	-	ASSEGGTQGRYGYT
many	TRBJ2-1	TRBV11-2	TRBD1	ASSLEGQGTNEQF
many	TRBJ2-5	TRBV20-1	-	SARRGTVQETQY
few	TRBJ2-5	TRBV14	TRBD2	ASSPPRLAGGLQETQY
few	TRBJ1-2	TRBV28	-	ASSNGQNYGYT
-	TRBJ1-5	TRBV6-1	-	ASSEARKNLNNQPQH
few	TRBJ2-1	TRBV6-5	TRBD2	ASSYSAGPGEQF
few	TRBJ2-2	TRBV9	-	ASSGVGAGPDGELF
many	TRBJ1-2	TRBV7-2	-	ASSLSPGGNYGYT
few	TRBJ2-3	TRBV6-1	-	ASSDGYSDTQY
few	TRBJ2-3	TRBV29-1	-	SVRPGLRTTDTQY
-	TRBJ2-3	TRBV29-1	-	SVDRRASTDTQY
many	TRBJ2-3	TRBV27	-	ASIRGIGGKGTDTQY
few	TRBJ1-1	TRBV20-1	-	SASEGMNTEAF
many	TRBJ2-1	TRBV12-5	-	ASGLSRSSYNEQF
many	TRBJ2-3	TRBV6-6	-	ASSADTQY
-	TRBJ1-1	TRBV12-3/TRBV12-4	-	ASSLYRAEAF